The T cell receptor (beta chain) described here comes from a study of T cells after yellow fever vaccination. In the study overall: It was SMART-Seq v4 Ultra Low Input that prepared the fractions with low cell numbers. Study-wide results and limits: Subsequent booster samples again held most clones from primary vaccination (less than 98% CD4, roughly 88% CD8). FACS-sorted repertoires could contain abundant clonotypes contaminating from the bulk population. The study found a weaker secondary response that peaked faster, day 5 versus 15.

This clonotype was observed a few times. MiXCR was run by TCRdb on the 5' RACE reads, yielding one entry per CDR3 protein. Of 100,000 or so distinct CDR3 sequences listed, about 8.2% are singletons. Per the germline V gene, CDR1 is ENHRY and CDR2 is SYGVKD. This CDR3 is 15 amino acids long. Germline trimming cut 2 bases from V and 0 bases from J; bases unmatched to any gene: 2. The starting material was CD8+ T cells not binding an NS4B(214-222) dextramer, sorted from PBMCs, obtained around 16 days after the first yellow fever vaccination. The chain is built from TRBV10-3 and TRBJ2-7, with 9 bases lining up with TRBD2. This clonotype originated in a man aged 18 to 29 who received the YFV17D yellow fever vaccine. The CDR3, as DNA: TGTGCCATCAGTGAGACTAGCGGGTCCTCCTACGAGCAGTACTTC. Translating gives CAISETSGSSYEQYF.